The 2 T cell receptor beta chains in this list originate from one sample, sequenced in a study of T-cell reconstitution after alpha-beta-depleted transplantation in children. TCRbeta library preparation incorporated unique molecular identifiers. TCRdb itself ran the PCR reads through MiXCR, one entry per CDR3 protein. The sample carries hundreds of thousands of distinct CDR3 sequences, roughly 15% recorded once. The sequenced sample was PBMCs from the stem cell graft donor, obtained from the stem cell graft. These receptors all come from a human donor who donated a stem cell graft to a child with acute myeloid leukemia.

In its sample, this clonotype was seen a few times. The chain combines TRBV7-8 with TRBJ2-3; 9 bases align to TRBD2. The CDR3 totals 15 residues. The germline V gene has CDR1 SGHVS and CDR2 FQNEAQ. The V gene end was trimmed by 8 bases and the J gene end by 2 bases; junction bases not matched to a gene: 8. CDR3 sequence (DNA): TGTGCCAGCCGCTGGGCGGGGGGGCCCACAGATACGCAGTATTTT. This encodes CASRWAGGPTDTQYF.

This clonotype appeared many times. CDR3 region: CASSYRVFESYEQYF. CDR3 DNA sequence: TGTGCCAGCAGTTACAGGGTTTTCGAATCCTACGAGCAGTACTTC. The chain joins TRBV27 to TRBJ2-7, with D possibly TRBD1 on 6 matching bases. The CDR3 loop spans 15 amino acids. V was shortened by 4 bases and J by 1 base, with 14 bases between the two germline ends. Germline-derived CDR1 and CDR2 are MNHEY and SMNVEV (reference sequence).